These 14 T cell receptor beta chains originate from one sample sequenced in a study of tumor and adjacent non-tumor tissue in lung cancer. RNA was extracted from bulk tissue without any cell sorting. A modified ARM-PCR protocol with three rounds of nested PCR amplified TCRbeta. TCRdb re-called the multiplex PCR reads with MiXCR, one entry per CDR3 protein. This table holds fewer than 120,000 distinct CDR3 sequences, over 75% found once. The specimen sequenced was lung tumor tissue. The source is a man between 65 and 85 years old with non-small cell lung cancer.

As to this clonotype: A junction boundary mismatches the germline segment, possibly from a read error. This chain uses TRBV11-3 with TRBJ2-1, with D hard to call. Germline CDR1 reads SGHNT; CDR2 reads YENEEA. This CDR3 has 13 residues. As DNA, the CDR3 is TGTGGCAGCAGCTTGGTACAGCACAATGAGCAGTCCTTC. Translation: CGSSLVQHNEQSF.

Remarks on this clonotype: One end of the junction fails to match germline, which may point to a read error. The J gene is TRBJ1-1, the V gene TRBV6-5; 12 positions agree with TRBD1. CDR3 length: 13 residues. Germline loops: CDR1 MNHEY, CDR2 SVGAGI. The CDR3 DNA reads TGTGCCAGCATCTCCGGGACAGGGGGCAAACCTCTCTTT. Amino acids: CASISGTGGKPLF.

With regard to this clonotype: Sequence at one end of the junction differs from germline and may be a read error. The chain has TRBV29-1 and TRBJ2-5; weak D call: TRBD1 (6 bases). This CDR3 contains 13 residues. CDR1 and CDR2 from the germline V gene are SQVTM and ANQGSEA. The CDR3 DNA reads as TGCTGCGTAGCCGACAGGTTCCAAGAGACCAAGTACTTC. Translation gives CCVADRFQETKYF.

The sample holds a few counts of this clonotype. A much larger clone lies a single base off, so this may be a read error. V and J are TRBV20-1 and TRBJ1-2; no firm D call. CDR1 DFQATT and CDR2 SNEGSKA come from the germline V gene (reference sequence). The CDR3 has 11 residues. Here the CDR3 DNA reads TGCAATGCTAGTCAGCAGGTTGGCTACACCTTC. Protein: CNASQQVGYTF.

About this clonotype: Compared with germline, one end of the junction differs, possibly owing to a read error. CDR3 region: CASSPSHLKTEAFF. CDR3 DNA: TGTGCCAGTAGCCCTAGCCACTTGAAGACTGAAGCTTTCTTT. The genes are TRBV7-6 and TRBJ1-1, with D hard to call. This CDR3 region has 14 residues. Germline values: CDR1 SGHVS, CDR2 FNYEAQ.

With regard to this clonotype: Relative to the germline gene, one junction end is altered; a read error may explain this. CDR3 in amino acids: CASNPGLAGETQYF. The DNA for the CDR3 is TGTGCGAGCAACCCGGGACTAGCCGGAGAGACCCAGTACTTC. The V gene is TRBV11-2, the J gene TRBJ2-5; 9 bases map to TRBD2. The CDR3 has 14 residues. The germline CDR1 and CDR2 sequences are SGHAT and FQNNGV.

Notes on this clonotype: One end of the junction does not line up with germline, which may come from a read error. This rearrangement joins TRBV6-5 to TRBJ1-6; D is perhaps TRBD1 (6 bases). The CDR3 consists of 15 residues. Germline V gene sequence: CDR1 MNHEY, CDR2 SVGAGI. This chain's CDR3 is CAIRTVERLNSPPHF. CDR3 nucleotides: TGTGCCATCAGGACAGTCGAAAGACTTAATTCACCCCCCCACTTT.

Points on this clonotype: This may be a read error, as it is one base from a much larger clone. The chain recombines TRBV20-1 with TRBJ1-5, with unresolved D. This CDR3 region has 12 residues. The germline V and J ends were trimmed by 5 bases and 4 bases, with 9 bases remaining between them. CDR1 and CDR2 (germline): DFQATT, SNEGSKA (reference sequence). The CDR3, as DNA: TGCAGTGCTGCGCAGATAAATCAGCCCCAGCATTTT. This sequence encodes CSAAQINQPQHF.

For this clonotype: The junction differs from germline at one of its ends, possibly a read error. The rearrangement links TRBV11-3 to TRBJ2-5, with no clear D. The CDR3 loop spans 14 amino acids. Per germline, CDR1 SGHNT and CDR2 YENEEA. CDR3 residues: CTSASGWARETQYF. The CDR3 DNA follows: TGTACCAGCGCTTCGGGCTGGGCGCGGGAGACCCAGTACTTC.

This clonotype came up many times. The V and J genes are TRBV6-5 and TRBJ2-1; D tentatively fits TRBD1 or TRBD2 (6 bases each). With 7 bases removed from V and 1 base from J, the gap between germline ends came to 17 bases. Germline CDR1 and CDR2: MNHEY and SVGAGI. The CDR3 loop spans 16 amino acids. The chain's CDR3 is CASTPLRGASYNEQFF. The CDR3 region has the DNA TGTGCCAGCACTCCCTTGAGGGGGGCTTCCTACAATGAGCAGTTCTTC.

This clonotype was counted at least ten times. The chain carries TRBV29-1 and TRBJ2-5; a weak D match, TRBD1 (5 bases). Germline assignment: CDR1 SQVTM and CDR2 ANQGSEA. Trimming pared 2 bases from V and 7 bases from J, leaving 14 bases between. This CDR3 spans 13 amino acids. CDR3 nucleotide sequence: TGCAGCGTTGAATGGGGCCCGGTCGGGACCCAGTACTTC. It translates to CSVEWGPVGTQYF.

Turning to this clonotype: A read error is possible here, since a much larger clone lies one base away. The J gene is TRBJ1-2, the V gene TRBV20-1; 7 nucleotides agree with TRBD1. V was pared by 2 bases and J by 3 bases, with 6 bases of the junction left unmatched. The CDR3 consists of 14 residues. Germline CDR1 reads DFQATT; CDR2 reads SNEGSKA (reference sequence). CDR3 DNA sequence: TGCAGTGCTAGAACAGGGGCTGCGTACTATGGCTACACCTTC. As protein: CSARTGAAYYGYTF.

Concerning this clonotype: Mismatch with germline at one junction end may stem from a read error. The rearrangement uses TRBV6-5 and TRBJ2-7, with 8 bases aligning to TRBD1. The CDR3 totals 16 residues. Germline lookup yields CDR1 MNHEY and CDR2 SVGAGI. CDR3 DNA: TGTGCCAGCAGATACACTGGGGGACAGGTAGCCTACAAGCAGTACTTC. It yields the protein CASRYTGGQVAYKQYF.

Note on this clonotype: Since no conserved phenylalanine or tryptophan closes the CDR3, a read error is the likely cause. V and J are TRBV7-8 and TRBJ2-1; the match to TRBD2 covers 7 bases. The CDR3 is 15 amino acids. The trim removed 3 bases at V and 8 bases at J, leaving 10 bases unmatched. Germline V lookup: CDR1 SGHVS, CDR2 FQNEAQ. The CDR3 is CASSFHGGIYDEQFS. CDR3 coding DNA: TGTGCCAGCAGCTTCCACGGGGGGATATACGATGAGCAGTTCTCC.